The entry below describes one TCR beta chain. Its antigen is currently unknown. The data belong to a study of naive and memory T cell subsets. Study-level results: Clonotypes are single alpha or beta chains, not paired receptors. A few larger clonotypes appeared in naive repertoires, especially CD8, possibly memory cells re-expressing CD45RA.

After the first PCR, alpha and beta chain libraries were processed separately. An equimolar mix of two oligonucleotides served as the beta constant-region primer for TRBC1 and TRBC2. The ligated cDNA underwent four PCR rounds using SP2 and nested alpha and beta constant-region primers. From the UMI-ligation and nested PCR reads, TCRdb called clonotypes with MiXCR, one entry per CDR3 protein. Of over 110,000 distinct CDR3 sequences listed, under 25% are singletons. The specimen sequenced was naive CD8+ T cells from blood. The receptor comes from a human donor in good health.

This CDR3 reads CASRWDRVEYADTQYF. Here the CDR3 DNA reads TGTGCCAGCAGATGGGACAGGGTGGAGTATGCAGATACGCAGTATTTT. The rearrangement links TRBV7-9 to TRBJ2-3; 9 bases map to TRBD1. The CDR3 contains 16 residues. The V segment lost 6 bases and the J segment 4 bases; nucleotides outside the gene matches: 11. Germline CDR1 reads SEHNR; CDR2 reads FQNEAQ (reference sequence). The full variable domain, with the rest looked up from reference TRBV7-9 and TRBJ2-3, is DTGVSQNPRHKITKRGQNVTFRCDPISEHNRLYWYRQTLGQGPEFLTYFQNEAQLEKSRLLSDRFSAERPKGSFSTLEIQRTEQGDSAMYLCASRWDRVEYADTQYFGPGTRLTVL.